This paragraph covers one T cell receptor beta chain sequence. Its specificity is not known. The entry originates in a study of Tregs in tolerant kidney transplant recipients. The wider study: Related graft donors supplied nonmyeloablative bone marrow transplants, and mixed chimerism was transient. Study-wide points: Tregs expanded with activated donor B cells seemed most donor-specific.

This CDR3 spans 12 amino acids. With 4 bases removed from V and 1 base from J, the gap between germline ends came to 4 bases. CDR1 is MDHEN, CDR2 SYDVKM, per germline. Method: immunoSEQ multiplex PCR; TCRdb's copy keeps in-frame clones and lacks some. The profile covers around 77,000 clones, with approximately 98% appearing a single time and approximately 0.56% taken by the ten largest. This clonotype was obtained from a human donor who received a combined kidney and bone marrow transplant. The sample here was CD4+ T cells from blood, taken before the transplant. The chain recombines TRBV28 with TRBJ1-2; unclear D gene. The CDR3 DNA reads as TGTGCCAGCAGTTACAGTAACTATGGCTACACCTTC. Translating gives CASSYSNYGYTF.